This TCR beta chain was captured in a study of blood T cells in healthy people across ages. Study at large: About one barcoded beta molecule per two T cells was the capture yield of template switching.

Regarding the study as a whole: Aged donors had fewer naive CD4+ cells and lower diversity than long-lived donors.

CDR3 size: 16 residues. Germline V gene sequence: CDR1 KGHDR, CDR2 SFDVKD. Next came a second PCR, run for about 7 to 12 cycles, which used a sample-barcoded 5' primer along with a J-beta primer mix. Every cDNA molecule bore a tag from a template-switch adaptor containing 12 random nucleotides. From the 5' RACE reads, TCRdb called clonotypes with MiXCR, one entry per CDR3 protein. The sample holds 500,000 to 600,000 distinct CDR3 sequences, 27% seen once. Every participating donor contributed roughly 11 milliliters of peripheral blood through a draw. Of note for this clonotype: Its antigen is not identified.

The sequenced sample consisted of blood. This rearrangement joins TRBV24-1 to TRBJ2-5; TRBD2 agrees at 9 bases. TRBJ2-1 explains the end of the DNA better; the J call may be wrong. This TCR derives from a woman in her 70s in good health. The CDR3 is CATSEPNRRGGQEQFF. The CDR3 coding sequence is TGTGCCACCAGTGAACCTAATAGGCGGGGGGGCCAGGAGCAGTTCTTC.